This entry is about one T cell receptor (beta chain). This sample is drawn from a study of monozygotic twins with inflammatory bowel disease. Looked up from germline, CDR1 is MNHNS and CDR2 is SASEGT. The CDR3 is 14 amino acids. TCRdb reanalyzed the 5' RACE reads, giving one entry per CDR3 protein sequence and no DNA. Its table records about 350,000 distinct CDR3 sequences. The chain employs TRBV6-1 and TRBJ1-2; as DNA is missing, the TRBD1 call by TCRdb cannot be tested. The source is a human donor with ulcerative colitis or Crohn's disease, or a healthy co-twin of an affected twin (not recorded which). Sequenced sample: blood. The chain's CDR3 is CASRTGQGSVGYTF.